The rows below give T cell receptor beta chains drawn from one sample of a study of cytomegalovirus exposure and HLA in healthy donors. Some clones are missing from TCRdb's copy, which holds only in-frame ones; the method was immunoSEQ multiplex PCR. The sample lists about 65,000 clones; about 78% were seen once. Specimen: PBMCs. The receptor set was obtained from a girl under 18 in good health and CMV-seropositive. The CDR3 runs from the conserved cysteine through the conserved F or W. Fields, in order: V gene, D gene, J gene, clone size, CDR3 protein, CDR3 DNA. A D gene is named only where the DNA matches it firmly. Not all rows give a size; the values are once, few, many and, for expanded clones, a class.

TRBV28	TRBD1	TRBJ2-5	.	CASSFTGVLRETQYF	TGTGCCAGCAGTTTTACAGGGGTCTTGCGGGAGACCCAGTACTTC
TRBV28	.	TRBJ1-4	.	CASSQMGREGEKLFF	TGTGCCAGCAGCCAGATGGGTAGAGAGGGTGAAAAACTGTTTTTT
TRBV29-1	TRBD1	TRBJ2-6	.	CSVEGPPGTGTVSGANVLTF	TGCAGCGTTGAGGGGCCTCCCGGGACAGGGACTGTCTCTGGGGCCAACGTCCTGACTTTC
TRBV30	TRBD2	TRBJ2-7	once	CAWVSGARMGEQYF	TGTGCCTGGGTTAGCGGGGCACGGATGGGGGAGCAGTACTTC
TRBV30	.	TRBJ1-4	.	CAWSQSGVNNEKLFF	TGTGCCTGGAGTCAATCAGGTGTGAACAATGAAAAACTGTTTTTT
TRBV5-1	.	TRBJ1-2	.	CASSLIFGSNYGYTF	TGCGCCAGCAGCTTAATATTCGGGTCCAACTATGGCTACACCTTC
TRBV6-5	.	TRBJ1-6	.	CASSYVPGPPNSPLHF	TGTGCCAGCAGTTACGTCCCAGGGCCCCCTAATTCACCCCTCCACTTT
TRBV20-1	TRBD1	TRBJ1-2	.	CRGDRAGGYTF	TGCAGGGGTGACAGGGCGGGAGGCTACACCTTC
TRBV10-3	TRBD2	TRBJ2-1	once	CAISAIAGGAEQFF	TGTGCCATCAGTGCAATAGCGGGAGGGGCTGAGCAGTTCTTC
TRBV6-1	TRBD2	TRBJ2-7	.	CASGGGRVHEQYF	TGTGCCAGCGGGGGGGGAAGGGTACACGAGCAGTACTTC
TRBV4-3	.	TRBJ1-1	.	CASSRSLGSTEAFF	TGCGCCAGCAGCCGTTCGTTGGGGAGCACTGAAGCTTTCTTT
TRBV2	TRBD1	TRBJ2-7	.	CASRATGTVYEQYF	TGTGCCAGCAGGGCGACCGGGACAGTCTACGAGCAGTACTTC
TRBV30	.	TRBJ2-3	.	CAWSELLGDTQYF	TGTGCCTGGAGTGAGTTACTAGGCGATACGCAGTATTTT
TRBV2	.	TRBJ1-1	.	CASSEAFYRDSIKAFF	TGTGCCAGCAGTGAAGCCTTTTACCGGGACTCTATAAAAGCTTTCTTT
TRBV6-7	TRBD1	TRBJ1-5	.	CASSYGTGDNQPQHF	TGTGCCAGCAGTTACGGGACAGGGGACAATCAGCCCCAGCATTTT
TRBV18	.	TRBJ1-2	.	CASSPPTGDNYGYTF	TGTGCCAGCTCACCACCTACCGGGGATAACTATGGCTACACCTTC
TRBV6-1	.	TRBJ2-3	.	CASSALTLGALADTQYF	TGTGCCAGCAGTGCCCTTACTTTGGGAGCCTTGGCAGATACGCAGTATTTT
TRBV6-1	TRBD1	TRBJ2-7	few	CASSEQEGQVVQYF	TGTGCCAGCAGTGAACAGGAGGGACAGGTGGTGCAGTACTTC
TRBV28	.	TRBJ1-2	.	CASSDDRGSFYGYTF	TGTGCCAGCAGCGACGACCGCGGTTCGTTCTATGGCTACACCTTC
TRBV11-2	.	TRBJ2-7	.	CASSFQGSSYEQYF	TGTGCCAGCAGCTTCCAAGGGAGCTCCTACGAGCAGTACTTC
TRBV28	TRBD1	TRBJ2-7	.	CASSSIDRGQGYEQYF	TGTGCCAGCAGCTCCATCGACAGGGGGCAAGGTTACGAGCAGTACTTC
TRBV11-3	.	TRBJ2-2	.	CASSLVTGHGAGELFF	TGTGCCAGCAGCTTAGTAACAGGGCACGGAGCCGGGGAGCTGTTTTTT
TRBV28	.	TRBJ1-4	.	CASGTVNEKLFF	TGTGCCAGCGGAACAGTTAATGAAAAACTGTTTTTT
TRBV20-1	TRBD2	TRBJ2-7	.	CSAREGGPPVF	TGCAGTGCTCGGGAGGGGGGCCCTCCCGTCTTC
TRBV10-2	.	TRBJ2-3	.	CASSLQGSDTQYF	TGCGCCAGCAGTTTGCAGGGATCAGATACGCAGTATTTT
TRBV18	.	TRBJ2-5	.	CASSPLPGAQYF	TGTGCCAGCTCACCATTACCGGGGGCCCAGTACTTC
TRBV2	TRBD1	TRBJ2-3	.	CASNGQGRNTQYF	TGTGCCAGCAACGGACAGGGGAGAAATACGCAGTATTTT
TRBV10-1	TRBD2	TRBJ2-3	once	CASSGTSNADTQYF	TGCGCCAGCAGTGGGACTAGCAACGCAGATACGCAGTATTTT
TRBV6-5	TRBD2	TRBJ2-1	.	CASTSRGRVNNEQFF	TGTGCCAGCACCTCCCGGGGGAGGGTAAACAATGAGCAGTTCTTC
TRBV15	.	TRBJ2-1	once	CATSRDRGIEQFF	TGTGCCACCAGCAGAGATCGGGGGATTGAGCAGTTCTTC
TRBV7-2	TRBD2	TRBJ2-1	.	CASSHPLAGGDNEQFF	TGTGCCAGCAGCCACCCCCTAGCGGGAGGGGACAATGAGCAGTTCTTC
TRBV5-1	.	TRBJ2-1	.	CASSLGPRGGNEQFF	TGCGCCAGCAGCTTGGGACCGAGAGGTGGTAATGAGCAGTTCTTC
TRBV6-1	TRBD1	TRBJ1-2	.	CASTDRGRLGGYTF	TGTGCCAGCACGGACAGGGGGCGTCTCGGTGGCTACACCTTC
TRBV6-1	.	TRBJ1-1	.	CASRRINTEAFF	TGTGCCAGCAGGAGGATTAACACTGAAGCTTTCTTT
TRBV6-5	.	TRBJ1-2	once	CASSYLSVDGGYTF	TGTGCCAGCAGTTACCTCTCCGTAGATGGTGGCTACACCTTC
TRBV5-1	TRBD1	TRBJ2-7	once	CASSWGTGFGEQYF	TGCGCCAGCAGCTGGGGGACAGGGTTCGGCGAGCAGTACTTC
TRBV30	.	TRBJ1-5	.	CAWSRGGPGPQHF	TGTGCCTGGAGTCGGGGTGGTCCCGGGCCCCAGCATTTT
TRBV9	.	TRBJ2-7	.	CASSVGSGGAHEQYF	TGTGCCAGCAGCGTAGGCTCGGGGGGCGCCCACGAGCAGTACTTC
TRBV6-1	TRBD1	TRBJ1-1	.	CASSESRGREAFF	TGTGCCAGCAGTGAAAGCAGGGGGAGGGAAGCTTTCTTT
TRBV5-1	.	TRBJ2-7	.	CASSSYGRPHEQYF	TGCGCCAGCAGCTCGTATGGGCGTCCGCACGAGCAGTACTTC
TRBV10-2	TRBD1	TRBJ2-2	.	CASSERTGSDTGELFF	TGCGCCAGCAGTGAGCGGACAGGGTCGGACACCGGGGAGCTGTTTTTT
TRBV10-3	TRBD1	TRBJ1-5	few	CAISDSGGDQPQHF	TGTGCCATCAGTGATTCAGGGGGCGATCAGCCCCAGCATTTT
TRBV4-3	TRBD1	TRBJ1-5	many	CASSQDRSRGQGNQPQHF	TGCGCCAGCAGCCAAGATAGGAGTAGGGGGCAGGGCAATCAGCCCCAGCATTTT
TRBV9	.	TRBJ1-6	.	CASSEGGGVNSPLHF	TGTGCCAGCAGCGAAGGGGGGGGAGTTAATTCACCCCTCCACTTT
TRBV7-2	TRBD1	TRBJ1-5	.	CASSPGGRGNQPQHF	TGTGCCAGCAGCCCCGGAGGCAGGGGGAATCAGCCCCAGCATTTT
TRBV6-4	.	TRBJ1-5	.	CASSDGSNQPQHF	TGTGCCAGCAGTGACGGCTCCAATCAGCCCCAGCATTTT
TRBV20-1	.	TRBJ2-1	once	CSATSTQEQFF	TGCAGTGCTACTAGTACGCAAGAGCAGTTCTTC
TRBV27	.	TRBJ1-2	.	CASSPGTDYGYTF	TGTGCCAGCAGCCCCGGGACTGATTATGGCTACACCTTC
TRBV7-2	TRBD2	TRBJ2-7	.	CASSLAGGSNSYEQYF	TGTGCCAGCAGCTTAGCCGGCGGGAGCAACTCCTACGAGCAGTACTTC
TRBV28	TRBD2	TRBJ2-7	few	CASRLDWGGSYEQYF	TGTGCCAGCAGACTCGATTGGGGGGGTTCCTACGAGCAGTACTTC
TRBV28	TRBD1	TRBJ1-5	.	CASRDRGSQPQHF	TGTGCCAGCAGAGACAGGGGTTCTCAGCCCCAGCATTTT
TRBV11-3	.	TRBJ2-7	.	CASSLAAGLTYEQYF	TGTGCCAGCAGCTTAGCGGCAGGCCTCACCTACGAGCAGTACTTC
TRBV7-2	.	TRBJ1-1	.	CASSLVVGAFF	TGTGCCAGCAGCTTAGTGGTCGGGGCTTTCTTT
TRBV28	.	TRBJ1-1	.	CASSLAGRHTEAFF	TGTGCCAGCAGTTTAGCGGGGCGACACACTGAAGCTTTCTTT
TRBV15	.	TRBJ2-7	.	CATSRDWGQIYEQYF	TGTGCCACCAGCAGAGATTGGGGGCAAATCTACGAGCAGTACTTC